This TCR beta chain stems from a study of blood T cell repertoires in COVID-19. Study-level background: The United States, Italy and Spain provided the acute and convalescent COVID-19 samples. Sources were T cells, B-cell-depleted T cells, or PBMCs; the material itself was cDNA or gDNA.

The CDR3 extends over 14 amino acids. Germline-derived CDR1 and CDR2 are SGHTS and YDEGEE. V lost 4 bases, J lost 7 bases, and 15 bases lay in between. This clone appeared a few times. Under the authors' procedure: Reference gene primer amplification in the assay estimated nucleated cell counts. Produced via immunoSEQ multiplex PCR; TCRdb's table is partial and in-frame only. From that table come the V and J calls and clone size; the DNA was used to work out D and trimming. The sample gives about 100,000 clones, approximately 86% of which show up once; 10% to 15% is in the top ten. The receptor's source is a man in his fifties or sixties with active or convalescent COVID-19. The chain recombines TRBV5-8 with TRBJ2-1; tentative D call: TRBD2 (6 bases). The sequencing sample was made of peripheral blood. The CDR3 coding sequence is TGTGCCAGCAGCCTGGTCCTAGCGACTAATGAGCAGTTCTTC. Amino acid sequence: CASSLVLATNEQFF.